This T cell receptor (beta chain) originates from a study of T-cell reconstitution after alpha-beta-depleted transplantation in children. Study-level results: Newly produced T cells mostly accounted for T-cell counts and diversity one year post-transplant. Several hundred graft clones that had expanded were reportedly the source of alpha-beta T cells about two months after transplant. Recipient T cells and thymic progenitors that survived were the source of the high TCRbeta diversity seen at day 60 in some patients.

Preparing the TCRbeta library involved the use of unique molecular identifiers. One entry per CDR3 protein results from TCRdb running MiXCR on the PCR reads. The sample contains 350,000 to 500,000 distinct CDR3 sequences, approximately 42% of which appear only once. Per the germline V gene, CDR1 is DFQATT and CDR2 is SNEGSKA (reference sequence). The ends were cut back, 5 bases at V and 0 bases at J, with 8 bases in the middle. There are 13 residues in the CDR3. As regards this clonotype: As yet, its antigen is unknown.

The source was PBMCs, collected before TCRalphabeta/CD19-depleted stem cell transplant. The origin of this receptor is a girl aged 2-10 years with aplastic anemia, due to receive a stem cell transplant. The chain combines TRBV20-1 with TRBJ1-5, with a weak D call TRBD1 (5 bases). The CDR3 spells CSAQTASNQPQHF. CDR3 in DNA: TGCAGTGCTCAGACAGCTAGCAATCAGCCCCAGCATTTT.